This entry concerns a single T cell receptor beta chain. The sample is drawn from a study of T-cell reconstitution after alpha-beta-depleted transplantation in children. This CDR3 has 19 residues. Germline V lookup: CDR1 MNHEY, CDR2 SMNVEV (reference sequence). V shed 8 bases, J shed 8 bases, and the junction held 24 bases outside the gene matches. Unique molecular identifiers were used to barcode this TCRbeta library. TCRdb re-analysed the PCR reads in MiXCR, keeping a single row per CDR3 protein. The repertoire holds around 370,000 distinct CDR3 sequences, 10% seen once, with around 2.4% in the top ten.

This chain connects TRBV27 to TRBJ2-1; 10 bases agree with TRBD2. Sequenced material: PBMCs from the stem cell graft donor, taken from the stem cell graft. This receptor was identified in a human donor who donated a stem cell graft to a child with acute lymphoblastic leukemia. Here the CDR3 DNA reads TGTGCCAGCCGCTACCCAGGGCTAGCGGGAGTTGGTAAATCTGATGAGCAGTTCTTC. This gives the protein CASRYPGLAGVGKSDEQFF.